What follows is one TCR beta chain and its context. One end of the junction fails to match germline, which may point to a read error. The data are from a study of CD8 T cells in Susac syndrome. About the research overall: At the time their blood was drawn, patients with Susac syndrome were either therapy-naive, on corticosteroids (with some of them also receiving intravenous immunoglobulin), or on intravenous immunoglobulin alone.

The RNA input was about 0.5 to 1 ug, and it was reverse transcribed with random hexamers. TCR beta CDR3 was amplified by immunoSEQ multiplex PCR. This amplification extended across 54 Vbeta and 13 Jbeta segments. From the immunoSEQ multiplex PCR reads, TCRdb called clonotypes with MiXCR, one entry per CDR3 protein. The table records about 140,000 distinct CDR3 sequences, more than 85% of them present only once. The TEMRA cells underwent FACS enrichment, while the CD8+ and CD4+ T cells underwent negative isolation. Germline V gene data show CDR1 as SSHAT and CDR2 as FNYEAQ (reference sequence). This CDR3 has 15 residues.

This receptor was identified in a human donor with Susac syndrome. The rearrangement joins TRBV7-7 to TRBJ1-1, with D hard to call. What was sequenced was CD4+ T cells from PBMCs. CDR3 DNA sequence: TGTGCTAGCACGGATGTTGGCGGTTTGAACACTGAAGCTTTCTTT. Protein product: CASTDVGGLNTEAFF.